A few counts support the clone carrying this TCR beta chain. The sample is drawn from a study of cytomegalovirus exposure and HLA in healthy donors. The V gene lost 2 bases and the J gene lost 3 bases, with 5 bases spanning the gap. The CDR3 is 12 residues long. In germline, CDR1 is MDHEN, CDR2 SYDVKM. Primers included in the PCR were 60 Vbeta and 13 Jbeta primers. This table comes from immunoSEQ multiplex PCR, and its TCRdb copy is limited to in-frame clones, with some not included. The sample lists fewer than 200,000 clones; about 80% were seen once. The receptor was derived from a woman aged 50 to 60 in good health and CMV-seronegative. The chain joins TRBV28 to TRBJ2-7; D remains ambiguous. Source material: PBMCs. The CDR3 protein is CASSLGLYEQYF. The DNA for the CDR3 is TGTGCCAGCAGTTTAGGGCTCTACGAGCAGTACTTC.